Following are 16 T cell receptor beta chains from one sample sequenced in a study of T cell repertoires in cytomegalovirus infection. TCRdb re-derived calls from the reads in MiXCR, one entry per CDR3 protein. The table shows about 130,000 distinct CDR3 sequences, with about 24% occurring only once. What these receptors recognize is not known. The sample consisted of PBMCs, sequenced either directly or after in vitro stimulation (not recorded which). Source of these receptors: a human donor in good health (CMV status not recorded). Some clones in this sample may be carry-over from other donors' samples.

The J gene is TRBJ2-7, the V gene TRBV7-3; 7 positions match TRBD1. The V gene end was trimmed by 5 bases and the J gene end by 0 bases; junction bases not matched to a gene: 4. The CDR3 has 14 amino acids. CDR1 and CDR2 from the germline V gene are SGHTA and FQGTGA. CDR3 in DNA: TGTGCCAGCAGCCCAGGGGACAGCTCCTACGAGCAGTACTTC. Protein: CASSPGDSSYEQYF.

J is TRBJ2-3 and V is TRBV7-8, with 9 bases matching TRBD2. V gave up 1 base and J gave up 4 bases; unmatched junction bases: 9. Germline CDR1 is SGHVS and CDR2 is FQNEAQ. The CDR3 is 17 residues long. CDR3 in amino acids: CASSLVGGGRAPDTQYF. DNA for the CDR3: TGTGCCAGCAGCTTAGTAGGTGGCGGGAGGGCCCCAGATACGCAGTATTTT.

This clonotype was detected ten times or more. V gene TRBV7-9 combines with J gene TRBJ2-1; 7 positions match TRBD1. There are 16 residues in the CDR3. Trimming took 6 bases from V and 4 from J; bases not matched to a gene: 12. Looked up from germline, CDR1 is SEHNR and CDR2 is FQNEAQ (reference sequence). This CDR3 reads CASRSAGTEIYNEQFF. The CDR3 DNA sequence: TGTGCCAGCAGGTCCGCTGGGACAGAGATTTACAATGAGCAGTTCTTC.

V and J are TRBV20-1 and TRBJ2-5; D may be TRBD2 (6 bases). The germline gives CDR1 DFQATT, CDR2 SNEGSKA (reference sequence). V was pared by 0 bases and J by 1 base, with 15 bases between. The CDR3 is 16 amino acids. The CDR3 loop reads CSARDPRGMGQETQYF. The DNA of the CDR3 is TGCAGTGCTAGAGATCCACGGGGGATGGGCCAAGAGACCCAGTACTTC.

This clonotype was seen more than once but under ten times. At one of its ends the junction is not consistent with the germline gene, which may arise from a read error. The chain couples TRBV5-3 to TRBJ2-1; 11 bases agree with TRBD2. TRBV5-3 is recorded as an ORF, its role being uncertain. The CDR3 spans 18 residues. CDR3 in DNA: TGTGCCAGCAGCTTGGCCGTGGTAGCGGGAGGGTTTGGAGATGAGCAGTTCTTC. As protein: CASSLAVVAGGFGDEQFF.

The chain combines TRBV28 with TRBJ2-3, with a possible D match to TRBD1 (6 bases). With 8 bases removed from V and 6 bases from J, the gap between germline ends came to 18 bases. The V gene's germline CDR1 is MDHEN and CDR2 SYDVKM. This CDR3 is 14 amino acids long. The CDR3 DNA sequence: TGTGCCAGCTTACCGGGACACTCAATTGATACGCAGTATTTT. Translated: CASLPGHSIDTQYF.

The gene calls are TRBV12-3 or TRBV12-4 and TRBJ2-5; a weak D match, TRBD1 (5 bases). Trimming took off 7 bases at V and 5 bases at J, with 20 bases between the two ends. This CDR3 contains 15 residues. For the CDR3, the DNA is TGTGCCAGCACATCAGGCTACTCAGGGATTGAGACCCAGTACTTC. Protein product: CASTSGYSGIETQYF.

There are a few counts of this clonotype. The genes are TRBV29-1 and TRBJ2-7, with a possible D match to TRBD1 (5 bases). Trimming stripped 2 bases from V and 2 bases from J, with 10 bases between. CDR1 is SQVTM, CDR2 ANQGSEA, per germline. The CDR3 spans 13 residues. For the CDR3, the DNA is TGCAGCGTTGAAACACAGGTCCCCTACGAGCAGTACTTC. The encoded protein is CSVETQVPYEQYF.

The V gene is TRBV5-1, the J gene TRBJ2-6; D remains unclear. Trimming pared 4 bases from V and 5 bases from J, leaving 13 bases between. There are 15 residues in the CDR3. Germline lookup yields CDR1 SGHRS and CDR2 YFSETQ. In DNA, the CDR3 is TGCGCCAGCAGCCCGGGTGTGAGTAGGGCCAACGTCCTGACTTTC. It translates to CASSPGVSRANVLTF.

The V call is TRBV18, the J call TRBJ1-3; 8 nucleotides line up with TRBD1. Per germline, CDR1 KGHSH and CDR2 LQKENI. Trimming at V came to 1 base and at J to 4 bases, leaving 12 bases not matched to a gene. The CDR3 totals 18 residues. The CDR3 loop is CASSPLDRAARGGNTIYF. For the CDR3, the DNA is TGTGCCAGCTCACCACTGGACAGGGCCGCTCGTGGAGGAAACACCATATATTTT. Full variable domain (remainder filled in from reference TRBV18 and TRBJ1-3): NAGVMQNPRHLVRRRGQEARLRCSPMKGHSHVYWYRQLPEEGLKFMVYLQKENIIDESGMPKERFSAEFPKEGPSILRIQQVVRGDSAAYFCASSPLDRAARGGNTIYFGEGSWLTVV.

The V and J genes are TRBV29-1 and TRBJ1-1, with 10 bases that match TRBD1. V shed 6 bases, J shed 6 bases, and the junction held 1 base outside the gene matches. Germline V CDR1 and CDR2: SQVTM, ANQGSEA. The CDR3 has 11 amino acids. CDR3 coding DNA: TGCAGCGTCGGACAGGGGGCTGAAGCTTTCTTT. Translating it yields CSVGQGAEAFF.

The V and J genes are TRBV10-3 and TRBJ2-7; 10 bases line up with TRBD2. Germline CDR1 is ENHRY and CDR2 is SYGVKD. The J segment lost 3 bases and the V segment lost 10 bases, leaving 6 bases of the junction unmatched. This CDR3 is 13 amino acids long. DNA for the CDR3: TGTGCCAGCCGGACTAGCGGCCGCTACGAGCAGTACTTC. Protein sequence: CASRTSGRYEQYF.

The V and J genes are TRBV27 and TRBJ1-3; D call uncertain. The CDR3 sequence is 15 residues long. Trimming removed 4 bases from V and 2 bases from J, with 12 bases in between. Germline values: CDR1 MNHEY, CDR2 SMNVEV (reference sequence). The CDR3 is CASSSRARTGNTIYF. CDR3 nucleotides: TGTGCCAGCAGTTCGAGGGCCCGGACTGGAAACACCATATATTTT.

The V gene is TRBV20-1, the J gene TRBJ2-1; D is possibly TRBD1 (6 bases). The CDR3 spans 18 residues. Between the trimmed V and J ends, which lost 3 bases and 9 bases, there was a span of 30 bases. Germline values: CDR1 DFQATT, CDR2 SNEGSKA (reference sequence). As DNA, the CDR3 is TGCAGTGCTAGGGCAGGGGCTGCCGCGAATCAATTTTCGGGTGAGCAGTTCTTC. It encodes CSARAGAAANQFSGEQFF.

This chain joins TRBV6-2 or TRBV6-3 and TRBJ2-7, with a weak D call TRBD1 (5 bases). CDR1 MNHEY and CDR2 SVGEGT come from the germline V gene. The CDR3 runs to 15 residues. The V end was cut by 2 bases, the J end by 2 bases, with 13 bases between. The CDR3 region is CASSYSVDRPYEQYV. The CDR3 DNA sequence: TGTGCCAGCAGTTACAGTGTAGACAGACCCTACGAGCAGTACGTC.

This chain links TRBV10-3 with TRBJ2-3, with D tentatively TRBD1 (6 bases). CDR3 length: 12 residues. V lost 11 bases, J lost 2 bases, and 11 bases lay in between. Germline loops: CDR1 ENHRY, CDR2 SYGVKD. In DNA form, the CDR3 reads TGTGCCTCCCGGGACAACACAGATACGCAGTATTTT. This gives the protein CASRDNTDTQYF.